A selection of T cell receptor beta chains follows, all from one sample in a study of T cell repertoires in cytomegalovirus infection. One entry per CDR3 protein results from TCRdb running MiXCR on the reads. This table holds hundreds of thousands of distinct CDR3 sequences, more than 20% found once. The sample consisted of CD8+ T cells from PBMCs. Source of these receptors: a human donor in good health (CMV status not recorded). Some clones in this sample may be carry-over from other donors' samples. The CDR3 runs from the conserved cysteine through the conserved F or W. The order of the fields is CDR3 DNA, CDR3 protein, V gene, clone size, D gene, J gene. The D gene is left open where the match is weak. Not every row has a clone size; where given, it reads once, few, many or a size class.

DNA: TGTGCCAGCACCCCGCCGGGGGTAGGCTACAATGAGCAGTTCTTC; CDR3: CASTPPGVGYNEQFF; V: TRBV28; size: NA; D: NA; J: TRBJ2-1
DNA: TGTGCCAGCAGCTCTCGGGGTGGGGGCCCTGAGCAGTTCTTC; CDR3: CASSSRGGGPEQFF; V: TRBV5-4; size: few; D: NA; J: TRBJ2-1
DNA: TGTGCCAGCAGTTACACCGACAATGAGCAGTTCTTC; CDR3: CASSYTDNEQFF; V: TRBV6-5; size: many; D: NA; J: TRBJ2-1
DNA: TGTGCCAGCACCACGACTGGCTACGAGCAGTACTTC; CDR3: CASTTTGYEQYF; V: TRBV12-3/TRBV12-4; size: few; D: NA; J: TRBJ2-7
DNA: TGTGCCAGCAGCTTTAGGGACAGGTCCGCCTACAATGTGCAGTTCTTC; CDR3: CASSFRDRSAYNVQFF; V: TRBV5-5; size: NA; D: TRBD1; J: TRBJ2-1
DNA: TGCGCCAGCAGCCAAGTAGAGGACACCGATGGCTACACCTTC; CDR3: CASSQVEDTDGYTF; V: TRBV4-3; size: NA; D: NA; J: TRBJ1-2
DNA: TGTGTCATCATGAAGGGACAGGCGAAGAACACTGAAGCTTTCTTT; CDR3: CVIMKGQAKNTEAFF; V: TRBV10-3; size: NA; D: TRBD1; J: TRBJ1-1
DNA: TGTGCCACCAGTGCTCGGGACAGGGGGAATTGGGGGTCAGATACGCAGTATTTT; CDR3: CATSARDRGNWGSDTQYF; V: TRBV24-1; size: NA; D: TRBD1; J: TRBJ2-3
DNA: TGTGCCAGCAGTGGAGGGGAAAAACTGTTTTTT; CDR3: CASSGGEKLFF; V: TRBV6-6; size: many; D: NA; J: TRBJ1-4
DNA: TGTGCCAGCAGCTTAGTCGGCGGGGGACTTAGTGAGACCCAGTACTTC; CDR3: CASSLVGGGLSETQYF; V: TRBV7-2; size: many; D: TRBD2; J: TRBJ2-5
DNA: TGTGCCAGCACCCTCTCGGGACAGCCCTATGGCTACACCTTC; CDR3: CASTLSGQPYGYTF; V: TRBV3-1; size: few; D: TRBD1; J: TRBJ1-2
DNA: TGTGCCAGCAGCTTGGAGAATGGGAGAACCGATACGCAGTATTTT; CDR3: CASSLENGRTDTQYF; V: TRBV5-4; size: few; D: NA; J: TRBJ2-3
DNA: TGTGCCAGCAGTTTATTCGGGACACCGTATAGCAATCAGACCCAGCATTTT; CDR3: CASSLFGTPYSNQTQHF; V: TRBV28; size: NA; D: NA; J: TRBJ1-5
DNA: TGCAGTGCTTCCGGGGAGGGGTCCTACAATGAGCAGTTCTTC; CDR3: CSASGEGSYNEQFF; V: TRBV20-1; size: few; D: TRBD2; J: TRBJ2-1
DNA: TGTGCCATACAATCCTACGAGCAGTACTTC; CDR3: CAIQSYEQYF; V: TRBV6-6; size: many; D: NA; J: TRBJ2-7
DNA: TGTGCCAGCAGCCCCAGGAGCGGTGACTCCTACAATGAGCAGTTCTTC; CDR3: CASSPRSGDSYNEQFF; V: TRBV11-2; size: few; D: NA; J: TRBJ2-1
DNA: TGCGCCAGCAGCTACACTCCAGGGACAGTATCCATCCAAGAGACCCAGTACTTC; CDR3: CASSYTPGTVSIQETQYF; V: TRBV5-1; size: NA; D: TRBD1; J: TRBJ2-5
DNA: TGTGCCAGCAGCTTTGGGATAGGGGCTTACGAGCAGTACTTC; CDR3: CASSFGIGAYEQYF; V: TRBV7-6; size: NA; D: NA; J: TRBJ2-7
DNA: TGTGCCAGCAGTTACCGGGGACAGGGTATGAACACTGAAGCTTTCTTT; CDR3: CASSYRGQGMNTEAFF; V: TRBV6-6; size: NA; D: TRBD1; J: TRBJ1-1
DNA: TGTGCCAGTTGGACAGGGCTTAGCAATCAGCCCCAGCATTTT; CDR3: CASWTGLSNQPQHF; V: TRBV6-2/TRBV6-3; size: NA; D: TRBD1; J: TRBJ1-5
DNA: TGTGCCAGCAGTGGACTACGTCAAGAGACCCAGTACTTC; CDR3: CASSGLRQETQYF; V: TRBV7-1; size: few; D: NA; J: TRBJ2-5
DNA: TGCAGTGCTAGTCACGGGGGTGCCTACGAGCAGTACTTC; CDR3: CSASHGGAYEQYF; V: TRBV20-1; size: NA; D: NA; J: TRBJ2-7
DNA: TGTGCCAGCAGCTTCTCAGGGAGGGAAGACTATGGCTACACCTTC; CDR3: CASSFSGREDYGYTF; V: TRBV7-9; size: NA; D: NA; J: TRBJ1-2
DNA: TGTGCCAGCAGCTTCCCCTCTGGGCTAGCGGGGGGACCCATGAACAATGAGCAGTTCTTC; CDR3: CASSFPSGLAGGPMNNEQFF; V: TRBV7-9; size: NA; D: TRBD2; J: TRBJ2-1
DNA: TGCGCCAGCAGCCAAGTTCCGGGGGGGATAGACAATGAGCAGTTCTTC; CDR3: CASSQVPGGIDNEQFF; V: TRBV4-1; size: NA; D: TRBD2; J: TRBJ2-1
DNA: TGTGCCAGCAGCTTCTACTACCGGGACAGAGATTATAGCACAGATACGCAGTATTTT; CDR3: CASSFYYRDRDYSTDTQYF; V: TRBV7-9; size: few; D: TRBD1; J: TRBJ2-3
DNA: TGTGCCAGCAGTTCGGCAGGGGTCCGGCTCCAAGAGATCCAGTACTTC; CDR3: CASSSAGVRLQEIQYF; V: TRBV28; size: NA; D: NA; J: TRBJ2-5
DNA: TGCGCCAGCACGCCGGACTGGGGAGATACGCAGTATTTT; CDR3: CASTPDWGDTQYF; V: TRBV5-1; size: NA; D: NA; J: TRBJ2-3
DNA: TGTGCCAGCAGTTTAAATGCGGCAGGGGCCCGTGAGACCCAGTACTTC; CDR3: CASSLNAAGARETQYF; V: TRBV28; size: NA; D: NA; J: TRBJ2-5
DNA: TGTGCCAGCAGCGTTCTTGCAGGGGAAGGGAGGACTGAAGCTTTCTTT; CDR3: CASSVLAGEGRTEAFF; V: TRBV6-6; size: many; D: NA; J: TRBJ1-1
DNA: TGTGCCAGCAGACCCCCGGGACAGGGGGCCAAAAACATTCAGTACTTC; CDR3: CASRPPGQGAKNIQYF; V: TRBV12-3/TRBV12-4; size: NA; D: TRBD1; J: TRBJ2-4
DNA: TGTGCCACCAGCAGAGATCCGACGCTAGCGGGTGCCTACAATGAGCAGTTCTTC; CDR3: CATSRDPTLAGAYNEQFF; V: TRBV15; size: few; D: TRBD2; J: TRBJ2-1
DNA: TGTGCCAGCAGCCCCTCGGGACTAGCGGTCTGGGATGAGCAGTTCTTC; CDR3: CASSPSGLAVWDEQFF; V: TRBV3-1; size: NA; D: TRBD2; J: TRBJ2-1
DNA: TGTGCCAGCAGCCAAACTAATTCACCCCTCCACTTT; CDR3: CASSQTNSPLHF; V: TRBV14; size: NA; D: NA; J: TRBJ1-6
DNA: TGTGCCAGCAGCGGGGAACCGGGACTACCGTTCTACAATGAGCAGTTCTTC; CDR3: CASSGEPGLPFYNEQFF; V: TRBV7-3; size: NA; D: TRBD2; J: TRBJ2-1
DNA: TGCAGTGCTAGCATAAGGGACAGCTCCTATAATTCACCCCTCCACTTT; CDR3: CSASIRDSSYNSPLHF; V: TRBV20-1; size: NA; D: TRBD1; J: TRBJ1-6
DNA: TGTGCCAGCAGTTTAAATGGGGACCTCCGAGTGTACGAGCAGTACTTC; CDR3: CASSLNGDLRVYEQYF; V: TRBV12-3/TRBV12-4; size: few; D: NA; J: TRBJ2-7